This TCR beta chain was identified during a study of cytomegalovirus exposure and HLA in healthy donors (dated by TCRdb to about 2017). With regard to the full study: An earlier analysis of approximately 640 of the donors reported more than 250 Gb of sequence data and about 100 million unique TCR beta sequences from 150 million to 200 million T cells. Along with the roughly 710-subject first cohort, a separate validation cohort of approximately 110 different subjects was used. The study used immunosequencing to profile the T cell repertoires of approximately 640 subjects and linked those repertoires to cytomegalovirus serostatus. Both class I and class II loci were covered by HLA typing, at four-digit resolution. An early release covering 500 to 750 HLA-typed donors comprised about 310 gigabases of sequencing data and tens of millions of unique TCR sequences. The aim of the study was to test whether cataloging public T cell receptors could identify signatures of past pathogen exposure. Donor age, sex, ethnicity and CMV serostatus were compiled alongside the repertoire data. Typing coverage varied by locus: about 620-630 donors for A, B, C, DRB1 and DQB1; roughly 510 for DQA1; approximately 570 for DPA1; approximately 450 for DPB1. All discovery cohort repertoires had been generated using a single sequencing platform. Among the roughly 390 genotyped donors, around 81% belonged to the genetic ancestry cluster associated with self-reported Caucasian donors. Roughly five DR-DQ haplotypes were handled as single units for association and clustering because linkage in the cohort was strong. A later analysis re-analyzed previously published TCR beta repertoires from 500 to 700 donors and added high-resolution HLA genotyping to study TCR occurrence patterns. Rather than using new phenotypic data, the later analysis identified candidate immune exposures from TCR beta sequences and from how often those sequences occurred across donors. Among 300 to 450 genotyped donors of the cohort, an average of around 240,000 unique TCR beta nucleotide sequences were sequenced per donor, roughly a sixth of them non-productive. To predict cytomegalovirus infection status, the study brought together high-throughput TCR immunosequencing, statistical association of individual TCRs with disease status, and machine learning. In an earlier analysis of 550 to 700 of the donors, high-throughput TCR beta sequencing was used to judge whether each TCR beta V gene segment behaved as functional or pseudogenic. Genome-wide SNP genotypes for about 60% of the roughly 670 donors were used in a later genetic analysis, which treated that subset as a discovery cohort. Study-wide findings and limitations: According to a later analysis, TCR association rates differed among HLA loci, with DRB1 alleles showing the most associated TCRs and HLA-C alleles showing the fewest. An association between a missense DCLRE1C variant and V-gene and J-gene trimming of TCR beta chains was found in a later genetic analysis and replicated in an independent cohort. Because HLA typing was unavailable for some donors at each locus, only the typed subset was used in association tests. Cytomegalovirus status was reported to be diagnosed by the classifier with high specificity and sensitivity in both the original and validation cohorts. In this cohort, only TCR beta chains were sequenced, and detectable features were limited by the absence of alpha or paired-chain data. In an earlier analysis of around 600 of the donors, most TCR beta V segments were observed in productive rearrangements about 90% or about 30% of the time, broadly matching IMGT annotations. In a later genetic analysis, fewer N-insertions in productive TCRs were reported among donors in an Asian-associated ancestry cluster than the roughly 640-donor mean. According to the authors, the approach could potentially be generalized to other disease states and immunological phenotypes. Most CMV-associated TCR beta chains appeared to be HLA-restricted in a later analysis, and the HLA associations seemed to be driven largely by CMV exposure. A later analysis associated 17,000 or so TCR beta sequences with specific HLA alleles at a false discovery rate of 0.05. A cluster of highly shared sequence variants was judged likely to be a technical artifact of the sequencing pipeline. Some IMGT-functional V segments, including TRBV6-2 and TRBV6-3, could not be told apart with the 87-base-pair reads, so those segments were excluded. The only immune exposure information available for the cohort was CMV serostatus. Several of the top co-occurrence clusters appeared to be linked to parvovirus B19, influenza, CMV and Epstein-Barr virus, according to a later analysis. Across donors, most TCR sequences were observed very rarely, whereas some public TCRs were present in many individuals. Strong co-occurrence of HLA alleles, especially DR and DQ, made assigning TCR associations to individual alleles difficult. The presence/absence analyses assumed that sequencing depth was roughly uniform across donors, and that assumption may not be true. In a later analysis, HLA-associated TCR beta chains showed more clonal expansion and lower generation probabilities than non-associated chains that were equally common. Because counts were too low, roughly 18 rarely observed V segments, including chromosome 9 orphons, were left out of the earlier analysis of 587 of the donors. Linkage disequilibrium might explain the correlated functional status among segregating V segments, but an unknown experimental factor could not be excluded. In vitro tests confirmed that three of the cytomegalovirus-associated TCR beta chains recognize cytomegalovirus antigens. The study listed 150 to 200 TCR beta chains as associated with cytomegalovirus. A further reported finding was that TCR beta sequences accurately predicted the HLA-A and HLA-B alleles for most subjects in the first cohort.

Reading the germline V gene gives CDR1 SGHDT and CDR2 YYEEEE. Relative to germline, V is missing 1 base and J is missing 4 bases, with 6 bases of the junction outside any gene match. The CDR3, from cysteine to phenylalanine, totals 16 residues. The DNA shown is the 48-base CDR3, in frame from base 1. In total, over 600 healthy bone marrow donors made up the cohort. Cohort members were all nominally healthy when sampled, although unrecorded immune exposures were likely present. The donor was CMV seropositive and belonged to the group of more than 250 seropositive cohort members. Each donor provided a peripheral blood sample, and peripheral blood mononuclear cells were used for TCR beta sequencing. Genomic DNA was extracted from the blood cell samples with the Qiagen DNeasy Blood Extraction Kit. Details on this clone: This clone's antigen is unknown. No base qualities exist here, and no much larger clone lies one base off it.

The receptor library was made with the immunoSEQ multiplex PCR assay. For the multiplex PCR, a mixture combining 60 forward primers for TCR Vbeta segments and 13 reverse primers for TCR Jbeta segments was used. Amplification of the CDR3 region of rearranged TCR beta genes was performed with a multiplex PCR assay on genomic DNA. The amplified TCR beta libraries were sequenced on the Illumina HiSeq System as 87-base-pair reads. The source study handled its data this way. In a later analysis, tens of millions of unique TCR beta chains were counted across the 500 to 850 repertoires, and roughly 9.9 million of these chains were shared by at least two donors. Raw reads were error-corrected and collapsed into unique sequences with a nearest-neighbor algorithm that merged closely related sequences to remove PCR and sequencing errors. CDR3 sequences were aligned to IMGT reference sequences to assign V, D and J gene segments. For a sequence to be retained, at least a six-nucleotide match to both a V gene segment and a J gene segment was required. A rearrangement counted as productive if the CDR3 had no stop codons and remained in frame with V and J, and every other rearrangement counted as non-productive. Following IMGT convention, CDR3 was defined as the stretch from the second conserved V-encoded cysteine to the conserved J-encoded phenylalanine. Sequences without an unambiguous match to a single V gene segment were excluded from the earlier analysis of about 600 of the donors. In an earlier analysis of 450 to 700 of the donors, V segments were called functional above 56.7% productive rearrangements and were called segregating when the between-donor standard deviation exceeded 5%. A statistical classification framework was developed to diagnose cytomegalovirus status using the catalog of TCR beta chain sequences. In a later analysis, V and J genes were assigned by comparing TCR nucleotide sequences against IMGT/GENE-DB human TR gene sequences. In a later analysis, CDR3 sequences and most-parsimonious VDJ recombination scenarios were assigned using the TCRdist pipeline. In a later analysis, each TCR beta chain was defined by its CDR3 amino acid sequence together with its V-gene family, and reads without a unique V-gene family were excluded. In a later analysis, several hundred highly shared, low-generation-probability nucleotide sequences were removed to address suspected cross-contamination and a sequencing artifact. A later analysis calculated a clonal expansion index for each public chain from normalized within-repertoire ranks of inferred template counts. In a later analysis, generation probabilities were computed using a VDJ recombination model fitted to out-of-frame rearrangements, and the results were checked against IGoR. A later analysis scored TCR-TCR, TCR-HLA and TCR-CMV co-occurrence with hypergeometric tests, applying a repertoire-size bias correction to TCR pairs. In a later analysis, false discovery rates were estimated by permuting HLA or CMV assignments 20 times. In a later analysis, co-occurring TCRs were grouped using DBSCAN, with TCRdist sequence similarity added in when clustering inside HLA-allele-positive subsets. For co-occurrence clustering, repertoires with fewer than 30,000 or more than 120,000 public chains were excluded, along with five repertoires with anomalous nucleotide sharing. Here the immuneACCESS table is served through TCRdb, limited to in-frame sequences with V and J called. Missing clones are a known gap in these copies; in checked studies unresolved V genes cover under half, and the rest lacks a known reason. V, J and clone size were drawn from that table, and D and trimming were deduced from the DNA. The sample records about 210,000 clones, more than 75% of which are singletons. The top ten clonotypes cover about 6.4% of the sample.

The sequenced sample consisted of PBMCs. The chain is assembled from TRBV5-6 and TRBJ2-2; the junction holds 8 bases that match TRBD2. This TCR was recovered from a man aged 40-55 years in good health and CMV-seropositive. The DNA is TGTGCCAGCAGCTTGAGGGAACTAGCGGTCACCGGGGAGCTGTTTTTT. Its coded protein is CASSLRELAVTGELFF.